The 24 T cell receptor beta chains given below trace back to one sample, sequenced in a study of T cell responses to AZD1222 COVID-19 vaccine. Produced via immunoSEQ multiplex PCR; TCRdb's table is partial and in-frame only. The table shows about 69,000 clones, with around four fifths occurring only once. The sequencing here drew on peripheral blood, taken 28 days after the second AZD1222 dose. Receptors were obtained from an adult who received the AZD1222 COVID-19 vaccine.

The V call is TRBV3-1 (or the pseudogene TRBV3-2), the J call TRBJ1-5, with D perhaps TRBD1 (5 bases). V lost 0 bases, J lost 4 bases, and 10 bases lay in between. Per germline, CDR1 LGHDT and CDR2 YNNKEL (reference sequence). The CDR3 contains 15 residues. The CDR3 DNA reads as TGTGCCAGCAGCCAAGATTATGGGGGAAATCAGCCCCAGCATTTT. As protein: CASSQDYGGNQPQHF.

The CDR3 DNA reads as TGTGCCAGCAGCGCTTCCGGGACACCTTACAATGAGCAGTTCTTC. This encodes CASSASGTPYNEQFF. The chain carries TRBV5-4 and TRBJ2-1, with a tentative D call TRBD1 (6 bases). The CDR3 has 15 residues. Germline V lookup: CDR1 SGHNT, CDR2 YYREEE (reference sequence). The V gene lost 4 bases and the J gene lost 4 bases, with 15 bases spanning the gap.

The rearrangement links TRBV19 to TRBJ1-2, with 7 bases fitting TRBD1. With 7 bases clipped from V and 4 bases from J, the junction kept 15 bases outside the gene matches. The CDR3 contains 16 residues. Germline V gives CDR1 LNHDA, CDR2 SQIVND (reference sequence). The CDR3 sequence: CASTGTALISSYGYTF. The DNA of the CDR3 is TGTGCCAGTACCGGGACAGCCTTAATCTCTAGCTATGGCTACACCTTC.

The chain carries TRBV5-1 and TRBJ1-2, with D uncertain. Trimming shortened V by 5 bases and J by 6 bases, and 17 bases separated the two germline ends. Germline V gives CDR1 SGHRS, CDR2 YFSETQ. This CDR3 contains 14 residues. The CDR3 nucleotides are TGCGCCAGCAGTGGGGAGCAGGAGCCGAATGGCTACACCTTC. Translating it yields CASSGEQEPNGYTF.

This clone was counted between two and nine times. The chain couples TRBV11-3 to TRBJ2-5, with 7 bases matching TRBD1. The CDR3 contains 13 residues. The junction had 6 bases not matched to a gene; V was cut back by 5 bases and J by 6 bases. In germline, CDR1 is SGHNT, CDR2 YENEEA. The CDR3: CASSRGGGQTQYF. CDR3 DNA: TGTGCCAGCAGCCGAGGGGGCGGACAGACCCAGTACTTC.

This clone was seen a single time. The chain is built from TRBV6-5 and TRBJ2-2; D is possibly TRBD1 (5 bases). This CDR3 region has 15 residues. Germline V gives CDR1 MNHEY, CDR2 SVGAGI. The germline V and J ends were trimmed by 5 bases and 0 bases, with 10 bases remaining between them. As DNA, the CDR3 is TGTGCCAGCAGTCGGCAGGGTACGAACACCGGGGAGCTGTTTTTT. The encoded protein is CASSRQGTNTGELFF.

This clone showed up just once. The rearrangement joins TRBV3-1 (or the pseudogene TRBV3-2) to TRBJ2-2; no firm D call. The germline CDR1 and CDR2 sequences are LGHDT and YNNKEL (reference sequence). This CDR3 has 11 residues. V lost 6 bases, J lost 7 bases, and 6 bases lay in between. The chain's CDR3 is CASRQLGELFF. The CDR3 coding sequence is TGTGCCAGCAGGCAACTCGGGGAGCTGTTTTTT.

CDR3 in DNA: TGCGCCAGCAGCTTGGAACCTAGCGGGAGTCCCGGGGAGCTGTTTTTT. Translation: CASSLEPSGSPGELFF. This chain links TRBV5-1 with TRBJ2-2; 10 bases are a match to TRBD2. Per the germline V gene, CDR1 is SGHRS and CDR2 is YFSETQ. Trimming cost V 0 bases and J 6 bases; bases outside gene matches: 5. The CDR3 runs 16 residues.

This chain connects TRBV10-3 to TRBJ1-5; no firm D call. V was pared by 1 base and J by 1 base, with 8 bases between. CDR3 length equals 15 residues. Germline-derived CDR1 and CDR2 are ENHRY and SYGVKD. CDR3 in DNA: TGTGCCATCAGTGAGTTTGAGGGAAGCAATCAGCCCCAGCATTTT. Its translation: CAISEFEGSNQPQHF.

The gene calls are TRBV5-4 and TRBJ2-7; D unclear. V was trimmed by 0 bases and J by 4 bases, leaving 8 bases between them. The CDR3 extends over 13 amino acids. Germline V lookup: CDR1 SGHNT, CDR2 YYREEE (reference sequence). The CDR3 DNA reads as TGTGCCAGCAGCTTGGAACGTCAGTACGAGCAGTACTTC. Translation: CASSLERQYEQYF. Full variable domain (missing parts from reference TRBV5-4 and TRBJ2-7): ETGVTQSPTHLIKTRGQQVTLRCSSQSGHNTVSWYQQALGQGPQFIFQYYREEENGRGNFPPRFSGLQFPNYSSELNVNALELDDSALYLCASSLERQYEQYFGPGTRLTVT.

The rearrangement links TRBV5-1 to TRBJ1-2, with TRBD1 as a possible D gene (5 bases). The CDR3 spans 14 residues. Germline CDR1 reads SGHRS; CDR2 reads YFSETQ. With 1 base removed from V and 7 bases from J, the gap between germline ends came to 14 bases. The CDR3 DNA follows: TGCGCCAGCAGCTTGAACGTAGGGGATCTTGGCTACACCTTC. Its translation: CASSLNVGDLGYTF.

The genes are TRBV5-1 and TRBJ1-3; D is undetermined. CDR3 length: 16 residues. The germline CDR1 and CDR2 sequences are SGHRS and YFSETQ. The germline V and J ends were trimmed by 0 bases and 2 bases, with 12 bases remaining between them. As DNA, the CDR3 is TGCGCCAGCAGCTTGGATCAGCCGGGCACTGGAAACACCATATATTTT. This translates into CASSLDQPGTGNTIYF.

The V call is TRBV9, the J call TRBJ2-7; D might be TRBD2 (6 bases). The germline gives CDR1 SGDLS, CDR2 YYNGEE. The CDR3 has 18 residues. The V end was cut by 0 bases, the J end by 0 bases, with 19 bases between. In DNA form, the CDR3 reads TGTGCCAGCAGCGTAGGTCCCGGGACTGGGCGTAGCTCCTACGAGCAGTACTTC. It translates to CASSVGPGTGRSSYEQYF.

In DNA, the CDR3 is TGTGCCAGCAGTTACTCAACAGAGAAAGAGACCCAGTACTTC. This encodes CASSYSTEKETQYF. This chain links TRBV6-2 or TRBV6-3 with TRBJ2-5; D call uncertain. Deletions cut 0 bases from V and 3 bases from J, with 8 bases between. Germline loops: CDR1 MNHEY, CDR2 SVGEGT. The CDR3 length is 14 residues.

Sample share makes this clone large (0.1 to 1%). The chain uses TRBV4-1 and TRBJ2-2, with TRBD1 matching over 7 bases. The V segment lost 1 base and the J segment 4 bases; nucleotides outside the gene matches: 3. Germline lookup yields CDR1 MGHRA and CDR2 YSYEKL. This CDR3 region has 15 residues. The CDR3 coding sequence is TGCGCCAGCAGCCAAGGGGGACAGATCACCGGGGAGCTGTTTTTT. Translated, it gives CASSQGGQITGELFF.

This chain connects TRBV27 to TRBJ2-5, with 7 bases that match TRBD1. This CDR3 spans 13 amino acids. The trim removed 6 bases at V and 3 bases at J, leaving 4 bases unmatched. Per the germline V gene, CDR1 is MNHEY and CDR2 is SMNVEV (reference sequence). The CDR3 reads CASSDRVKETQYF. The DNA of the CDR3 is TGTGCCAGCAGCGACAGGGTCAAAGAGACCCAGTACTTC.

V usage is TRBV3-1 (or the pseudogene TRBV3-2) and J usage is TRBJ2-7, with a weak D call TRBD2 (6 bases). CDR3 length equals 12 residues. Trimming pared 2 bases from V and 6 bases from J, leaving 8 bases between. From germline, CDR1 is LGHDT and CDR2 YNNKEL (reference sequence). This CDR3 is CASSQQGGEQYF. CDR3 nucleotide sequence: TGTGCCAGCAGCCAACAGGGAGGCGAGCAGTACTTC.

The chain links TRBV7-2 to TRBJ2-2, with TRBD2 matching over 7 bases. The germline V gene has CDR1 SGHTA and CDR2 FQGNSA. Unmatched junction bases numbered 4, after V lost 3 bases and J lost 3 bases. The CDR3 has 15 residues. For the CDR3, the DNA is TGTGCCAGCAGCTTCGGCGGGAGAGACACCGGGGAGCTGTTTTTT. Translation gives CASSFGGRDTGELFF.

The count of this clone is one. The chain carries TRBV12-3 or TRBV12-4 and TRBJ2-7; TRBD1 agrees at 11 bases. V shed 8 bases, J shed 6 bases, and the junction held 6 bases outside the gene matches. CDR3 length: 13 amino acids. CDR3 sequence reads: CASCRTGGAEQYF. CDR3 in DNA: TGTGCCAGCTGCCGGACAGGGGGCGCCGAGCAGTACTTC.

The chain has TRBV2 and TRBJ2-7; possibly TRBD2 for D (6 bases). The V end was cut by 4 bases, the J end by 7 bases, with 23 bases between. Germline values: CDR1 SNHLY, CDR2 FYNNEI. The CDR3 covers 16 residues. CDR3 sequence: CASSAPGGAQIGEQYF. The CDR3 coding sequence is TGTGCCAGCAGTGCCCCCGGCGGGGCCCAAATCGGGGAGCAGTACTTC. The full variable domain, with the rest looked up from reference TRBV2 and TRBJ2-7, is EPEVTQTPSHQVTQMGQEVILRCVPISNHLYFYWYRQILGQKVEFLVSFYNNEISEKSEIFDDQFSVERPDGSNFTLKIRSTKLEDSAMYFCASSAPGGAQIGEQYFGPGTRLTVT.

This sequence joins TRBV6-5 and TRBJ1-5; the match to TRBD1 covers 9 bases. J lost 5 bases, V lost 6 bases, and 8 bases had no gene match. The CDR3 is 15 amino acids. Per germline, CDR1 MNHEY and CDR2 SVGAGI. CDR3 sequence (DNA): TGTGCCAGCAGCCCCGCAACAGGGGGCCATCAGCCCCAGCATTTT. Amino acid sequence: CASSPATGGHQPQHF.

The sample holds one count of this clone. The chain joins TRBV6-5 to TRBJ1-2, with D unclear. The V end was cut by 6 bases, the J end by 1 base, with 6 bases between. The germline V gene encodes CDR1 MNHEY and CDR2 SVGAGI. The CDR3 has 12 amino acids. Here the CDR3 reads CASRQLNYGYTF. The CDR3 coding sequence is TGTGCCAGCAGGCAGCTTAACTATGGCTACACCTTC.

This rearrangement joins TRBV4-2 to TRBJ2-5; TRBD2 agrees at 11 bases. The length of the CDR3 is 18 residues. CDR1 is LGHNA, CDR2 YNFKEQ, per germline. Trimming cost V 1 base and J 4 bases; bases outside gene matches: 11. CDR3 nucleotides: TGTGCCAGCAGCCAAGCGGCTAGCGGGGGGATTCCACCAGAGACCCAGTACTTC. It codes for CASSQAASGGIPPETQYF.

The CDR3 coding sequence is TGTGCCAGCAGCGCGGGGAATACGGGCAATGAGCAGTTCTTC. Translation: CASSAGNTGNEQFF. This chain uses TRBV6-5 with TRBJ2-1, with D possibly matching TRBD2 (6 bases). The germline V and J ends were trimmed by 6 bases and 6 bases, with 15 bases remaining between them. Germline lookup yields CDR1 MNHEY and CDR2 SVGAGI. The CDR3 sequence is 14 residues long.